This entry concerns a single T cell receptor (beta chain). This record belongs to a study of blood T cell repertoires in COVID-19. Turning to the study itself: Spain, Italy and the United States supplied samples that represented acute and convalescent COVID-19.

Authors' methods: Nucleated cell number was recorded as an estimate derived from reference gene primer amplification. Repertoires were generated with immunoSEQ multiplex PCR, while TCRdb's copy carries only in-frame clones and drops some. V, J and clone size are those of that table, while D and trimming were read from the DNA. The table has about 480,000 clones, 85% to 90% seen once. This CDR3 comprises 11 residues. The V end was cut by 2 bases, the J end by 5 bases, with 3 bases between. CDR1 is LGHNT, CDR2 FRNRAP, per germline. The sequence was obtained from a woman between 50 and 59 years old with COVID-19, enrolled during active disease. Sequencing was done on a sample of peripheral blood. The J gene is TRBJ1-1, the V gene TRBV12-5; D ambiguous. CDR3 loop: CASGLSTEAFF. The CDR3 coding sequence is TGTGCTAGTGGTTTGTCTACTGAAGCTTTCTTT.